The rows below give T cell receptor beta chains drawn from one sample of a study of blood T cell repertoires in COVID-19. Measured with immunoSEQ multiplex PCR; TCRdb has only the in-frame clones, and not every one. Here the sample spans 150,000 to 200,000 clones, about 87% being singletons. The source material was peripheral blood. All receptors derive from a man in his 60s with acute or convalescent COVID-19. CDR3s include the opening cysteine and the closing phenylalanine or tryptophan. The D gene is left open where the match is weak. Only some rows state a clone size, as once, few, many or a class for expanded clones.

clone_size d_call j_call v_call cdr3_aa cdr3_nt
. TRBD1 TRBJ1-1 TRBV4-1 CASSQIVGQGGNTEAFF TGCGCCAGCAGCCAAATAGTCGGACAGGGCGGTAACACTGAAGCTTTCTTT
. . TRBJ1-4 TRBV5-1 CASSRSGVDEKLFF TGCGCCAGCAGTCGGTCAGGGGTAGACGAAAAACTGTTTTTT
. . TRBJ2-3 TRBV19 CATAGASHTQYF TGTGCCACCGCCGGAGCATCGCATACGCAGTATTTT
. TRBD1 TRBJ1-3 TRBV7-8 CASSLEGTGYRGNTIYF TGTGCCAGCAGCTTAGAGGGGACAGGGTACCGTGGAAACACCATATATTTT
. TRBD2 TRBJ2-2 TRBV10-3 CAISAIGIAGGPVTGELFF TGTGCCATCAGTGCTATAGGAATAGCGGGAGGGCCGGTCACCGGGGAGCTGTTTTTT
once TRBD2 TRBJ2-1 TRBV5-1 CATTGTSGRREQFF TGCGCCACCACCGGGACTAGCGGGAGGAGGGAGCAGTTCTTC
. TRBD1 TRBJ1-1 TRBV18 CASSPGQGWMNTEAFF TGTGCCAGCTCACCGGGACAGGGGTGGATGAACACTGAAGCTTTCTTT
. . TRBJ1-1 TRBV5-4 CASSLSVNTEAFF TGTGCCAGCAGCTTGTCGGTGAACACTGAAGCTTTCTTT
. . TRBJ1-1 TRBV18 CASSPGRSLNTEAFF TGTGCCAGCTCACCAGGGCGCTCCCTGAACACTGAAGCTTTCTTT
. TRBD1 TRBJ1-2 TRBV4-1 CASSPTGTGDNYGYTF TGCGCCAGCAGCCCAACCGGGACAGGGGATAACTATGGCTACACCTTC